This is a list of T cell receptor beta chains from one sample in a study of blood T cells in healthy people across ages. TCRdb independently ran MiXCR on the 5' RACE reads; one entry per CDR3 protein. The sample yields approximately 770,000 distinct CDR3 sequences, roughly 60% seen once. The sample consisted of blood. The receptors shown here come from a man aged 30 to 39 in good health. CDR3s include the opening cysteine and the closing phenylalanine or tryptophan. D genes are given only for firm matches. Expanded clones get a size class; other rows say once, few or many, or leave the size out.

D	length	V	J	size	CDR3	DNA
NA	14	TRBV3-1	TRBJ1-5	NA	CASSHRQDNQPQHF	TGTGCCAGCAGCCATCGACAGGACAATCAGCCCCAGCATTTT
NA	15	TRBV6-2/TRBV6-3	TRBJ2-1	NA	CASSYVGEAYNEQFF	TGTGCCAGCAGTTACGTCGGGGAGGCGTACAATGAGCAGTTCTTC
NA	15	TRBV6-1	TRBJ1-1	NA	CASSEVAGQGNKAFF	TGTGCCAGCAGTGAAGTGGCCGGGCAGGGGAATAAAGCTTTCTTT
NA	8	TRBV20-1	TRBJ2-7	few	CSASGKYF	TGCAGTGCTAGTGGCAAGTACTTC
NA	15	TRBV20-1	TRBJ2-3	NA	CSAPAAEGRTDTQYF	TGCAGTGCCCCAGCAGCGGAGGGGAGAACAGATACGCAGTATTTT
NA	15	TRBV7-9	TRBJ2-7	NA	CASSSRLVPTYEQYF	TGTGCCAGCAGCTCACGACTAGTTCCTACATACGAGCAGTACTTC
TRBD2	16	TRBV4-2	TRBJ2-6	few	CASSSGGVSGANVLTF	TGTGCCAGCAGTAGCGGGGGGGTCTCTGGGGCCAACGTCCTGACTTTC
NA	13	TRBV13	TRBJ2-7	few	CASSQGFAYEQYF	TGTGCCAGCAGCCAGGGGTTCGCCTACGAGCAGTACTTC
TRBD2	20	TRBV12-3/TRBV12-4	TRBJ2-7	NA	CASSSALMGTSGRKVYEQYF	TGTGCCAGCAGTTCTGCCCTGATGGGGACTAGCGGGAGAAAAGTCTACGAGCAGTACTTC
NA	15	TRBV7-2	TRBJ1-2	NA	CASSLWVAGNYGYTF	TGTGCCAGCAGCTTATGGGTTGCAGGGAACTATGGCTACACCTTC
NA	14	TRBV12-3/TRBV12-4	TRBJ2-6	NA	CASSSLTGANVLTF	TGTGCCAGCAGTTCCCTCACTGGGGCCAACGTCCTGACTTTC
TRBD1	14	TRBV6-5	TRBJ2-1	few	CASRDRRTSNEQFF	TGTGCCAGCAGGGACAGGCGGACGAGCAATGAGCAGTTCTTC
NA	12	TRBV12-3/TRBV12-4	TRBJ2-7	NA	CASWQGRYEQYF	TGTGCCAGCTGGCAGGGCCGGTACGAGCAGTACTTC
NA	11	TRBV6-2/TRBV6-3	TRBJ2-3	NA	CASSYLAAEYF	TGTGCCAGCAGTTACCTGGCGGCGGAGTATTTT
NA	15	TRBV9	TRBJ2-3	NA	CASSPRGKLTDTQYF	TGTGCCAGCAGCCCCCGCGGGAAGTTGACAGATACGCAGTATTTT
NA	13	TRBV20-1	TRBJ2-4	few	CSVHRVAKNIQYF	TGCAGTGTCCACAGGGTGGCCAAAAACATTCAGTACTTC
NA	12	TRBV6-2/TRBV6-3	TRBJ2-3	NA	CASSYLPDTQYF	TGTGCCAGCAGTTACCTCCCAGATACGCAGTATTTT
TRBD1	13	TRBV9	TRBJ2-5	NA	CASSRGLDETQYF	TGTGCCAGCAGCAGGGGGCTTGACGAGACCCAGTACTTC
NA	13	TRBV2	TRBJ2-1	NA	CASSEFTYNEQFF	TGTGCCAGCAGTGAATTTACTTACAATGAGCAGTTCTTC
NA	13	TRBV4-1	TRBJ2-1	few	CASSQDRGDEQFF	TGCGCCAGCAGCCAAGATCGGGGCGATGAGCAGTTCTTC
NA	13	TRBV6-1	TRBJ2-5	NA	CASTTVLQETQYF	TGTGCCAGCACCACTGTGCTTCAAGAGACCCAGTACTTC
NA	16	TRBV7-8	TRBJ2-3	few	CASSIGILASTDTQYF	TGTGCCAGCAGCATAGGTATACTAGCCAGCACAGATACGCAGTATTTT
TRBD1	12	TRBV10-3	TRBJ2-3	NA	CAIGQGADTQYF	TGTGCCATCGGACAGGGGGCCGATACGCAGTATTTT
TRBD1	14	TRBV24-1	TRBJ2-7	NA	CATSEGTGGDGQYF	TGTGCCACCAGTGAGGGGACAGGGGGCGACGGGCAGTACTTC
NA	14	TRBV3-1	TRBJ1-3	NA	CASSPQPAQSTIYF	TGTGCCAGCAGCCCCCAACCCGCCCAGTCCACCATATATTTT
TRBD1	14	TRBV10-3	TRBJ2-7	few	CAISVAGTAYEQYF	TGTGCCATCAGTGTAGCCGGGACAGCCTACGAGCAGTACTTC
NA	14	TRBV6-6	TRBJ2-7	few	CASGQWDASYEQYF	TGTGCCAGCGGTCAATGGGACGCCTCCTACGAGCAGTACTTC
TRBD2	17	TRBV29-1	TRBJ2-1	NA	CSVASSSGRALYNEQFF	TGCAGCGTCGCCAGTTCTAGCGGGAGGGCCCTCTACAATGAGCAGTTCTTC
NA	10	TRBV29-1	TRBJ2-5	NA	CSVEREFQYF	TGCAGCGTTGAAAGGGAATTCCAGTACTTC
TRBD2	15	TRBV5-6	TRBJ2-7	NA	CASRPRGLAGNEQYF	TGTGCCAGCAGACCCCGGGGACTAGCGGGGAATGAGCAGTACTTC
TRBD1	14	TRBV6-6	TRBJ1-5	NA	CASKVGQANQPQHF	TGTGCCAGCAAGGTGGGACAGGCAAATCAGCCCCAGCATTTT
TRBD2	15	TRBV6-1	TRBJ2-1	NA	CASSAGLVQHGEQFF	TGTGCCAGCAGCGCTGGACTAGTACAGCACGGTGAGCAGTTCTTC
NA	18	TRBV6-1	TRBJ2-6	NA	CASNERLGQQKGANVLTF	TGTGCCAGCAACGAACGTCTGGGACAACAAAAGGGGGCCAACGTCCTGACTTTC
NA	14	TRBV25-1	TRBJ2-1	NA	CAGSEFLGGYEQFF	TGTGCCGGCAGTGAATTCCTCGGAGGGTACGAGCAGTTCTTC
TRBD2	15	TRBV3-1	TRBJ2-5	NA	CASSQLAGGRKTQYF	TGTGCCAGCAGCCAACTAGCGGGGGGGCGAAAGACCCAGTACTTC
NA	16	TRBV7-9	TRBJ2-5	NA	CASSPEPRGLEETQYF	TGTGCCAGCAGCCCCGAACCACGGGGTTTAGAAGAGACCCAGTACTTC
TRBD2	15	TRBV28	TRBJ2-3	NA	CASTGRGRATDTQYF	TGTGCCAGCACGGGTCGCGGGAGGGCCACAGATACGCAGTATTTT
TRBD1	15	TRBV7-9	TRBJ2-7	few	CASSLVAGGSGEQYF	TGTGCCAGCAGCTTAGTGGCAGGGGGTAGTGGGGAGCAGTACTTC
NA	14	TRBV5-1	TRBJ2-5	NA	CASSVGRYQETQYF	TGCGCCAGCAGCGTCGGACGGTACCAAGAGACCCAGTACTTC
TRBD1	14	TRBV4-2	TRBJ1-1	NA	CASSRLQGETEAFF	TGTGCCAGCAGCCGGCTCCAGGGGGAGACTGAAGCTTTCTTT
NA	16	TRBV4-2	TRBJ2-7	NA	CASSQDSNRDVGEQYF	TGTGCCAGCAGCCAAGATTCGAACAGGGACGTGGGCGAGCAGTACTTC
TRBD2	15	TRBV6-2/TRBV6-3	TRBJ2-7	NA	CASRRTVAGRYEQYF	TGTGCCAGCAGGCGCACCGTAGCGGGACGGTACGAGCAGTACTTC
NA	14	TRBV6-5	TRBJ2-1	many	CASTHRVGGNEQFF	TGTGCCAGCACCCATCGAGTAGGGGGGAATGAGCAGTTCTTC
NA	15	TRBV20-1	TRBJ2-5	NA	CSPTRDRLAGNEQYF	TGCAGTCCAACACGGGATCGGCTCGCGGGCAATGAGCAGTACTTC
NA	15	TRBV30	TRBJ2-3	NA	CAWRGPVTSLDTQYF	TGTGCCTGGAGAGGACCAGTTACTTCCCTAGATACGCAGTATTTT
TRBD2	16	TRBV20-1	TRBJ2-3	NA	CSARGSGAGGQDTQYF	TGCAGTGCTCGCGGGTCGGGAGCGGGAGGGCAAGATACGCAGTATTTT
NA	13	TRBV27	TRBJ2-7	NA	CASSPATGSEQYF	TGTGCCAGCAGTCCGGCAACAGGGTCCGAGCAGTACTTC
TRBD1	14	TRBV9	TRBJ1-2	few	CASSVGQGDYGYTF	TGTGCCAGCAGCGTCGGACAGGGCGACTATGGCTACACCTTC
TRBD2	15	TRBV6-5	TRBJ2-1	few	CASSYGLAGVNEQFF	TGTGCCAGCAGTTACGGACTAGCGGGAGTCAATGAGCAGTTCTTC
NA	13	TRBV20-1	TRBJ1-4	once	CSARVGLNEKLFF	TGCAGTGCTAGAGTAGGTCTAAATGAAAAACTGTTTTTT
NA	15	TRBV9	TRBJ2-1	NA	CASSPTGVQNNEQFF	TGTGCCAGCAGCCCGACCGGGGTACAAAACAATGAGCAGTTCTTC
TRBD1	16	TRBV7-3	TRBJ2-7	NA	CASSLSYGTEAYEQYF	TGTGCCAGCAGCTTAAGTTACGGGACAGAAGCCTACGAGCAGTACTTC
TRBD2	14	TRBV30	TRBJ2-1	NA	CAWSYGRISNEQFF	TGTGCCTGGAGTTACGGGAGGATCAGCAATGAGCAGTTCTTC
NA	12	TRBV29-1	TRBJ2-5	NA	CSVDYTADHQYF	TGCAGCGTTGATTATACGGCGGACCATCAGTACTTC
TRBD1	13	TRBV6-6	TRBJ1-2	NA	CASIGTGNNGYTF	TGTGCCAGCATTGGGACAGGGAACAACGGCTACACCTTC
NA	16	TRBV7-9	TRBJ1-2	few	CASSLGRTERIYGYTF	TGTGCCAGCAGCTTAGGAAGGACAGAAAGAATATATGGCTACACCTTC
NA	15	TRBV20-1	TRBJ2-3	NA	CSARAGGGSVGTQYF	TGCAGTGCTAGAGCAGGGGGGGGCTCTGTAGGTACGCAGTATTTT
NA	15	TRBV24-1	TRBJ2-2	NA	CATSREGSNTGELFF	TGTGCCACCAGTCGCGAGGGCTCGAACACCGGGGAGCTGTTTTTT
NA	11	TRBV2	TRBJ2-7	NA	CASKQSYEQYF	TGTGCCAGCAAACAGTCCTACGAGCAGTACTTC
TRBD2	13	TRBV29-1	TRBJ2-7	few	CSGRAGADYEQYF	TGCAGCGGACGAGCGGGGGCCGACTACGAGCAGTACTTC